These 15 T cell receptor beta chains came from one sample sequenced in a study of draining lymph node invasion in breast cancer. Cells sorted as CD4+ CD45RA- CD25- were taken as memory conventional CD4 T cells. TCRdb redid the calling of the bulk RNA-seq reads with MiXCR, one entry per CDR3 protein. In the table there are about 1,300 distinct CDR3 sequences, about 60% of which are singletons. The source material was sorted memory CD4+ effector T cells from the tumor. These receptors were obtained from a female donor with luminal breast cancer.

The chain uses TRBV7-2 and TRBJ2-3; 7 bases are a match to TRBD1. Germline V gene sequence: CDR1 SGHTA, CDR2 FQGNSA. V gave up 5 bases and J gave up 2 bases; unmatched junction bases: 7. This CDR3 has 15 amino acids. This CDR3 reads CASSAHRGPTDTQYF. The CDR3 region has the DNA TGTGCCAGCAGCGCCCACAGGGGCCCCACAGATACGCAGTATTTT. The entire variable domain, with the rest obtained from reference TRBV7-2 and TRBJ2-3, is as follows: GAGVSQSPSNKVTEKGKDVELRCDPISGHTALYWYRQSLGQGLEFLIYFQGNSAPDKSGLPSDRFSAERTGGSVSTLTIQRTQQEDSAVYLCASSAHRGPTDTQYFGPGTRLTVL.

The chain uses TRBV3-1 and TRBJ1-1; D unclear. Germline-derived CDR1 and CDR2 are LGHDT and YNNKEL (reference sequence). V gave up 1 base and J gave up 2 bases, with 8 bases separating them. The CDR3 loop spans 14 amino acids. CDR3 amino acids: CASSQAAVNTEAFF. The DNA of the CDR3 is TGTGCCAGCAGCCAAGCGGCAGTTAACACTGAAGCTTTCTTT.

V and J are TRBV5-4 and TRBJ1-4; 11 nucleotides line up with TRBD1. Trimming removed 3 bases from V and 7 bases from J; junction bases left unmatched: 2. Germline V lookup: CDR1 SGHNT, CDR2 YYREEE (reference sequence). The CDR3 is 14 residues long. The CDR3 DNA follows: TGTGCCAGCAGCTGGGACAGGGGGAGTGAAAAACTGTTTTTT. The encoded protein is CASSWDRGSEKLFF.

The gene calls are TRBV28 and TRBJ1-6; tentative D call: TRBD1 (5 bases). The V end was cut by 5 bases, the J end by 2 bases, with 13 bases between. Per germline, CDR1 MDHEN and CDR2 SYDVKM. This CDR3 has 16 residues. The CDR3 DNA sequence: TGTGCCAGCAGTCCGACCTCAGGGACCTATAATTCACCCCTCCACTTT. Translation: CASSPTSGTYNSPLHF.

This rearrangement joins TRBV2 to TRBJ1-2; D is possibly TRBD1 (6 bases). Deletions cut 9 bases from V and 0 bases from J, with 11 bases between. The CDR3 is 13 amino acids. In germline, CDR1 is SNHLY, CDR2 FYNNEI. CDR3 sequence reads: CASRQASNYGYTF. The CDR3 nucleotides are TGTGCCAGTCGACAGGCTTCTAACTATGGCTACACCTTC.

The rearrangement uses TRBV20-1 and TRBJ1-5, with 9 nucleotides matching TRBD1. The CDR3 is 15 amino acids. Trimming at V came to 6 bases and at J to 1 base, leaving 7 bases not matched to a gene. Germline V CDR1 and CDR2: DFQATT, SNEGSKA (reference sequence). CDR3 bases: TGCAGTGCAGCCGGGACAGGGCCCAGCAATCAGCCCCAGCATTTT. This codes for CSAAGTGPSNQPQHF.

This chain links TRBV18 with TRBJ2-7, with 11 bases that match TRBD1. This CDR3 comprises 14 residues. V was pared by 4 bases and J by 2 bases, with 1 base of the junction left unmatched. Per germline, CDR1 KGHSH and CDR2 LQKENI. The CDR3 sequence: CASSRTGGAYEQYF. In DNA, the CDR3 is TGTGCCAGCTCACGGACAGGGGGCGCCTACGAGCAGTACTTC.

This chain uses TRBV12-3 or TRBV12-4 with TRBJ1-2; 11 bases are a match to TRBD1. V gave up 5 bases and J gave up 7 bases; unmatched junction bases: 15. The CDR3 extends over 17 amino acids. The chain's CDR3 is CASSPRTGGAQGAGYTF. The CDR3 DNA reads as TGTGCCAGCAGTCCACGGACAGGGGGCGCCCAGGGAGCTGGCTACACCTTC.

V is TRBV24-1 and J is TRBJ2-3; TRBD1 agrees at 9 bases. Germline V gene lookup returns CDR1 KGHDR and CDR2 SFDVKD. With 7 bases clipped from V and 4 bases from J, the junction kept 11 bases outside the gene matches. This CDR3 region has 16 residues. The CDR3 loop reads CATSTTGTGYSDTQYF. Here the CDR3 DNA reads TGTGCCACCAGCACCACCGGGACAGGGTACTCAGATACGCAGTATTTT.

The genes are TRBV20-1 and TRBJ1-5; 7 bases align to TRBD1. V shed 6 bases, J shed 7 bases, and the junction held 21 bases outside the gene matches. Germline V CDR1 and CDR2: DFQATT, SNEGSKA (reference sequence). This CDR3 comprises 17 residues. The CDR3 DNA reads as TGCAGTGCCCAAAACCCAGTAGGGGGCGCCGGGATGCAGCCCCAGCATTTT. It yields the protein CSAQNPVGGAGMQPQHF.

Comment on this clonotype: An end of the junction differs from the germline gene, which may be a read error. This chain connects TRBV23-1 to TRBJ1-1, with 8 nucleotides matching TRBD1. TRBV23-1 is given ORF status, its function remaining uncertain. There are 17 residues in the CDR3. In nucleotides, the CDR3 is TGCGCCAGCAGTCAATCGAGGACAGGGATTGTGAACGCTGAAGCTTTCTTT. Translation gives CASSQSRTGIVNAEAFF.

The chain carries TRBV19 and TRBJ1-2; tentative D call: TRBD1 (5 bases). The ends were cut back, 6 bases at V and 4 bases at J, with 9 bases in the middle. Per germline, CDR1 LNHDA and CDR2 SQIVND (reference sequence). The CDR3 extends over 12 amino acids. The CDR3 DNA reads TGTGCCAGTAGAGAGACAGCCTATGGCTACACCTTC. Protein: CASRETAYGYTF.

This clonotype was found once. CDR3 nucleotides: TGTGCCAGCAGCTTAAACGTAGGGGGCTTGCAAGATACGCAGTATTTT. Its protein is CASSLNVGGLQDTQYF. The chain has TRBV11-2 and TRBJ2-3, with TRBD1 matching over 7 bases. Germline CDR1 reads SGHAT; CDR2 reads FQNNGV. The V gene end was trimmed by 2 bases and the J gene end by 5 bases; junction bases not matched to a gene: 10. The CDR3 runs 16 residues. Based on the CDR3 plus reference TRBV11-2 and TRBJ2-3, the full variable domain is EAGVAQSPRYKIIEKRQSVAFWCNPISGHATLYWYQQILGQGPKLLIQFQNNGVVDDSQLPKDRFSAERLKGVDSTLKIQPAKLEDSAVYLCASSLNVGGLQDTQYFGPGTRLTVL.

The chain recombines TRBV29-1 with TRBJ1-1; D ambiguous. The CDR3 is made up of 13 amino acids. CDR1 and CDR2 (germline): SQVTM, ANQGSEA. Trimming pared 4 bases from V and 1 base from J, leaving 10 bases between. The CDR3 spells CSVVVRSNTEAFF. CDR3 in DNA: TGCAGCGTTGTTGTTAGATCGAACACTGAAGCTTTCTTT.

This clonotype was seen a few times. V is TRBV2 and J is TRBJ2-5; 10 bases match TRBD1. With 6 bases clipped from V and 5 bases from J, the junction kept 12 bases outside the gene matches. There are 16 residues in the CDR3. The germline gives CDR1 SNHLY, CDR2 FYNNEI. The CDR3 here is CASRAQGQGTAETQYF. In DNA, the CDR3 is TGTGCCAGCAGGGCGCAGGGACAGGGGACAGCGGAGACCCAGTACTTC.